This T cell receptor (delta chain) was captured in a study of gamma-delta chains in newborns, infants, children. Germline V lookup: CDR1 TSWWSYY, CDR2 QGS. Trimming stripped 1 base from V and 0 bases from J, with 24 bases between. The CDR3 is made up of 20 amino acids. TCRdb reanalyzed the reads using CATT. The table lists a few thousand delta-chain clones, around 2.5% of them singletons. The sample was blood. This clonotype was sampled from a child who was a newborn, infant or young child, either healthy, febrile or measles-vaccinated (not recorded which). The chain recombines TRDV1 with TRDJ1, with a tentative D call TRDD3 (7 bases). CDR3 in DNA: TGTGCTCTTGGGGAACGCCGGTCCTACGAATGGGGGACCTACACCGATAAACTCATCTTT. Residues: CALGERRSYEWGTYTDKLIF.